The 21 T cell receptor beta chains listed next were all sequenced from one sample in a study of blood T cell repertoires in COVID-19. The data were produced by immunoSEQ multiplex PCR, yet TCRdb's version contains in-frame clones alone and is incomplete. The table shows 70,000 to 90,000 clones, with under 80% occurring only once. Sequencing used peripheral blood. These receptors were collected from a human donor in a cohort sampled during active COVID-19.

This chain joins TRBV2 and TRBJ1-3; D possibly corresponds to TRBD1 (5 bases). Germline V gives CDR1 SNHLY, CDR2 FYNNEI. This CDR3 spans 15 amino acids. Trimming took off 4 bases at V and 4 bases at J, with 14 bases between the two ends. CDR3 sequence: CASSVSSGSGNTIYF. The CDR3 DNA sequence: TGTGCCAGCAGTGTATCTTCAGGGTCGGGAAACACCATATATTTT.

The CDR3: CASSVGVGANQPQHF. CDR3 DNA sequence: TGTGCCAGCAGCGTAGGGGTAGGGGCAAATCAGCCCCAGCATTTT. The chain joins TRBV9 to TRBJ1-5; D perhaps matches TRBD1 (5 bases). CDR3 length equals 15 residues. The germline CDR1 and CDR2 sequences are SGDLS and YYNGEE. V lost 0 bases and J lost 4, with 11 bases in between.

This clone occurred a few times. The chain recombines TRBV6-5 with TRBJ1-1; 7 bases are shared with TRBD1. The V and J ends lost 5 bases and 7 bases, in that order; junction bases with no gene match: 7. The V gene's germline CDR1 is MNHEY and CDR2 SVGAGI. The CDR3 has 13 residues. CDR3 sequence: CASSPLWDSEAFF. The CDR3 nucleotides read TGTGCCAGCAGTCCCTTATGGGACAGTGAAGCTTTCTTT.

The V and J genes are TRBV7-6 and TRBJ1-1; D might be TRBD1 (5 bases). Trimming stripped 5 bases from V and 5 bases from J, with 12 bases between. The CDR3 covers 13 residues. CDR1 SGHVS and CDR2 FNYEAQ come from the germline V gene. The CDR3 DNA follows: TGTGCCAGCAGCCCCGGGGGGGAGACTGAAGCTTTCTTT. This sequence encodes CASSPGGETEAFF.

To note about this clone: Germline is not matched at one junction end, which may reflect a read error. The rearrangement links TRBV5-4 to TRBJ2-1; D remains unclear. The CDR3 has 11 amino acids. Per germline, CDR1 SGHNT and CDR2 YYREEE (reference sequence). For the CDR3, the DNA is TGTGCCAGCAGCTCCGACAATGAGCAGTTCTTC. Translating it yields CASSSDNEQFF.

The chain links TRBV30 to TRBJ2-7; TRBD1 aligns across 11 bases. V dropped 3 bases and J dropped 4; count of bases not matched to a gene: 5. The CDR3 runs to 14 residues. Germline CDR1 is GTSNPN and CDR2 is SVGIG (reference sequence). CDR3 nucleotides: TGTGCCTGGAGGGCCGGGACAGGGGGTTACGAGCAGTACTTC. It encodes CAWRAGTGGYEQYF.

This sequence joins TRBV6-5 and TRBJ1-1; D not resolved. The V and J ends lost 7 bases and 0 bases respectively, with 15 bases between them. The CDR3 spans 15 residues. The germline V gene has CDR1 MNHEY and CDR2 SVGAGI. The CDR3 is CASTPGANMNTEAFF. The CDR3 DNA is TGTGCCAGCACCCCGGGAGCTAACATGAACACTGAAGCTTTCTTT.

This clone was detected only a few times. The chain employs TRBV18 and TRBJ1-4; 7 bases map to TRBD1. The CDR3 loop spans 15 amino acids. V lost 4 bases, J lost 2 bases, and 4 bases stayed unmatched. The V gene's germline CDR1 is KGHSH and CDR2 LQKENI. CDR3 sequence (DNA): TGTGCCAGCTCACTCCTGACAGGGACTAATGAAAAACTGTTTTTT. It specifies CASSLLTGTNEKLFF.

The chain combines TRBV9 with TRBJ2-1, with TRBD2 identical over 13 bases. Germline CDR1 and CDR2: SGDLS and YYNGEE. The CDR3 consists of 15 residues. After removal of 4 bases from V and 4 bases from J, the junction contained 2 bases not matched to a gene. The CDR3 coding sequence is TGTGCCAGCAGCCAGGGACTAGCGGGATACAATGAGCAGTTCTTC. This codes for CASSQGLAGYNEQFF.

This clone was observed a few times. This sequence joins TRBV7-2 and TRBJ1-5; 10 bases are a match to TRBD1. The germline gives CDR1 SGHTA, CDR2 FQGNSA. J gave up 4 bases and V 4 bases, and 4 bases lay outside the gene matches. The CDR3 covers 15 residues. The CDR3 bases are TGTGCCAGCAGCTGGACAGGGGGAGGGAATCAGCCCCAGCATTTT. Its translation: CASSWTGGGNQPQHF.

This clone was seen just once. The chain carries TRBV18 and TRBJ1-1, with 8 nucleotides matching TRBD1. The germline CDR1 and CDR2 sequences are KGHSH and LQKENI. Germline trimming cut 3 bases from V and 11 bases from J; bases unmatched to any gene: 5. The CDR3 is 12 residues long. CDR3 loop: CASSPLGQEAFF. In DNA, the CDR3 is TGTGCCAGCTCACCCCTGGGACAGGAGGCTTTCTTT. Full variable domain (remainder filled in from reference TRBV18 and TRBJ1-1): NAGVMQNPRHLVRRRGQEARLRCSPMKGHSHVYWYRQLPEEGLKFMVYLQKENIIDESGMPKERFSAEFPKEGPSILRIQQVVRGDSAAYFCASSPLGQEAFFGQGTRLTVV.

The V and J genes are TRBV5-1 and TRBJ2-7; 12 bases are shared with TRBD1. Trimming at V came to 4 bases and at J to 2 bases, leaving 7 bases not matched to a gene. This CDR3 contains 16 residues. CDR1 and CDR2 (germline): SGHRS, YFSETQ. CDR3 residues: CASSASGTGGPYEQYF. As DNA, the CDR3 is TGCGCCAGCAGCGCCTCCGGGACAGGGGGCCCCTACGAGCAGTACTTC. Together with reference TRBV5-1 and TRBJ2-7, the CDR3 gives the full variable domain: KAGVTQTPRYLIKTRGQQVTLSCSPISGHRSVSWYQQTPGQGLQFLFEYFSETQRNKGNFPGRFSGRQFSNSRSEMNVSTLELGDSALYLCASSASGTGGPYEQYFGPGTRLTVT.

The genes are TRBV7-3 and TRBJ1-3, with no clear D. Trimming stripped 2 bases from V and 4 bases from J, with 3 bases between. There are 12 residues in the CDR3. Germline CDR1 reads SGHTA; CDR2 reads FQGTGA. DNA of the CDR3: TGTGCCAGCAGCTTAGGCGGAAACACCATATATTTT. Translating it yields CASSLGGNTIYF.

V and J are TRBV5-6 and TRBJ2-1; a possible D gene is TRBD1 (7 bases). Deletions cut 4 bases from V and 9 bases from J, with 11 bases between. Germline V gene lookup returns CDR1 SGHDT and CDR2 YYEEEE. The CDR3 has 12 amino acids. The CDR3 nucleotides read TGTGCCAGCAGCCAGGGGGGAACTGAGCAGTTCTTC. Encoded protein: CASSQGGTEQFF.

The CDR3 sequence is CASSPILAASTDTQYF. CDR3 in DNA: TGTGCCAGCAGTCCTATACTAGCGGCAAGCACAGATACGCAGTATTTT. This chain uses TRBV27 with TRBJ2-3, with 8 nucleotides matching TRBD2. The V gene's germline CDR1 is MNHEY and CDR2 SMNVEV (reference sequence). The CDR3 totals 16 residues. Unmatched junction bases numbered 7, after V lost 5 bases and J lost 0 bases.

The V gene is TRBV7-9, the J gene TRBJ1-5; 9 nucleotides agree with TRBD1. The CDR3 length is 15 residues. Germline CDR1 SEHNR, CDR2 FQNEAQ (reference sequence). Trimming cost V 5 bases and J 7 bases; bases outside gene matches: 9. CDR3 sequence reads: CASSPIDRGKQPQHF. The CDR3 DNA sequence: TGTGCCAGCAGCCCGATCGACAGGGGGAAGCAGCCCCAGCATTTT. Full variable domain (missing parts from reference TRBV7-9 and TRBJ1-5): DTGVSQNPRHKITKRGQNVTFRCDPISEHNRLYWYRQTLGQGPEFLTYFQNEAQLEKSRLLSDRFSAERPKGSFSTLEIQRTEQGDSAMYLCASSPIDRGKQPQHFGDGTRLSIL.

V usage is TRBV29-1 and J usage is TRBJ1-2; D may be TRBD1 (6 bases). The germline V and J ends were trimmed by 0 bases and 4 bases, with 12 bases remaining between them. Per germline, CDR1 SQVTM and CDR2 ANQGSEA. The CDR3 contains 14 residues. CDR3 loop: CSVEDQGIGYGYTF. The CDR3 coding sequence is TGCAGCGTTGAAGATCAGGGGATCGGCTATGGCTACACCTTC.

This chain links TRBV12-5 with TRBJ2-3; no firm D call. The CDR3 contains 11 residues. Germline CDR1 reads LGHNT; CDR2 reads FRNRAP. The V and J ends lost 6 bases and 6 bases respectively, with 7 bases between them. CDR3 sequence (DNA): TGTGCTAGTGGAAAAGCGGATACGCAGTATTTT. Translating gives CASGKADTQYF.

The CDR3 DNA is TGTGCCAGCAGCAGACTAGCGGGGGGCACCGGGGAGCTGTTTTTT. Translating it yields CASSRLAGGTGELFF. This rearrangement joins TRBV27 to TRBJ2-2, with TRBD2 matching 13 bases. V was clipped by 6 bases and J by 4 bases; unmatched bases: 2. Germline CDR1 and CDR2: MNHEY and SMNVEV (reference sequence). The CDR3 extends over 15 amino acids.

This chain links TRBV21-1 with TRBJ1-4; the table's D gene call, TRBD1, was not cross checked with the DNA. TRBV21-1 is an annotated pseudogene. The CDR3 length is 11 residues. The CDR3 protein is CAGLGWEKLFF. Here the CDR3 DNA reads TGTGCTGGCTTGGGCTGGGAAAAACTGTTTTTT.

This chain joins TRBV28 and TRBJ1-6; 7 nucleotides line up with TRBD1. V gave up 0 bases and J gave up 7 bases; unmatched junction bases: 3. Germline CDR1 is MDHEN and CDR2 is SYDVKM. This CDR3 spans 15 amino acids. The CDR3: CASSLWTGRNSPLHF. The CDR3 nucleotides are TGTGCCAGCAGTTTATGGACAGGGCGGAATTCACCCCTCCACTTT.